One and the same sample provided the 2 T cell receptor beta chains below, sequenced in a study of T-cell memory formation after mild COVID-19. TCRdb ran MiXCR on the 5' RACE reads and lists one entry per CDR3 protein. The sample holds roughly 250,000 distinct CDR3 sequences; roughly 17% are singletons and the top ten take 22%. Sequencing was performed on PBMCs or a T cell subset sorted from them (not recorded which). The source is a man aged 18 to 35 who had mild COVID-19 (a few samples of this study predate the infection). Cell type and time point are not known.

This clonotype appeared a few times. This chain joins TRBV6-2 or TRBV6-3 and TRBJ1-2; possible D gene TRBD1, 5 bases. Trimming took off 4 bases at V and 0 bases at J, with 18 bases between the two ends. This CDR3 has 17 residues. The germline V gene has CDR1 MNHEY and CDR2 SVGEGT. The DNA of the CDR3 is TGTGCCAGCAGTTCACCCTCCGGGACGGAAACTAACTATGGCTACACCTTC. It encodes CASSSPSGTETNYGYTF.

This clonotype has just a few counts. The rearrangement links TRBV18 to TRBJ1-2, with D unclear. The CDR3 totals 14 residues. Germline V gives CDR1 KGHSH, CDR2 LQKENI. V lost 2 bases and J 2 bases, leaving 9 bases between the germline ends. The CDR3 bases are TGTGCCAGCTCACCAGTTAATGAAAACTATGGCTACACCTTC. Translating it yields CASSPVNENYGYTF. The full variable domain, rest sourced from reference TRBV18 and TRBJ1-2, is NAGVMQNPRHLVRRRGQEARLRCSPMKGHSHVYWYRQLPEEGLKFMVYLQKENIIDESGMPKERFSAEFPKEGPSILRIQQVVRGDSAAYFCASSPVNENYGYTFGSGTRLTVV.